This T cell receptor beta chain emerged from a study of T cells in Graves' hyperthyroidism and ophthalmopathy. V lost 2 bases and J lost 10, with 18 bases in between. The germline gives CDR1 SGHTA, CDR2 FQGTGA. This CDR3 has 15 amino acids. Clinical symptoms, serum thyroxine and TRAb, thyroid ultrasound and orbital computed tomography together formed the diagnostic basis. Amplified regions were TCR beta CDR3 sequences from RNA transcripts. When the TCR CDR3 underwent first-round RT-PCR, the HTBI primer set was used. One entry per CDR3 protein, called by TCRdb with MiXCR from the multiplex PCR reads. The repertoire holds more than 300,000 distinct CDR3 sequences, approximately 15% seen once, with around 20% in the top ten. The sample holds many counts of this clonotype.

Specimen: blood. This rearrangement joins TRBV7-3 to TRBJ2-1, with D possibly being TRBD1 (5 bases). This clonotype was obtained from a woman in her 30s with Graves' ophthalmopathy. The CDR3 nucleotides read TGTGCCAGCAGCTTAGGCAGGGTGGGGCTCGAGGAGCAGTTCTTC. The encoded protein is CASSLGRVGLEEQFF.